A selection of T cell receptor beta chains follows, all from one sample in a study of OX40 agonist ivuxolimab in advanced cancers. Sequencing was performed with immunoSEQ multiplex PCR; in TCRdb, only in-frame clones are kept and a portion is missing. This sample yields 80,000 or so clones, of which around 93% are seen a single time; about 0.32% belongs to the top ten. This specimen was CD4+ or CD8+ T cells sorted from blood, taken in a trial of the OX40 agonist ivuxolimab. Source of these receptors: an adult with an advanced solid tumor such as melanoma, head and neck, liver or kidney cancer. CDR3s include the opening cysteine and the closing phenylalanine or tryptophan. A D gene is named only where the DNA matches it firmly. Rows give clone size only sometimes, using once, few, many, or a class for an expanded clone.

j_gene,d_gene,abundance,v_gene,CDR3aa,CDR3nt
TRBJ2-5,.,few,TRBV11-2,CASSAQETQYF,TGTGCCAGCAGCGCGCAAGAGACCCAGTACTTC
TRBJ2-5,TRBD2,once,TRBV5-1,CASSLASGGVETQYF,TGCGCCAGCAGCTTGGCCTCGGGAGGGGTAGAGACCCAGTACTTC
TRBJ2-2,TRBD2,.,TRBV2,CASSVGLAGATGELFF,TGTGCCAGCAGTGTCGGACTAGCGGGAGCCACCGGGGAGCTGTTTTTT
TRBJ2-3,TRBD2,.,TRBV27,CASSIGLAGGSNTQYF,TGTGCCAGCAGTATCGGACTAGCGGGGGGAAGCAACACGCAGTATTTT
TRBJ2-5,TRBD2,.,TRBV10-3,CAISDRPTSGRLETQYF,TGTGCCATCAGTGACCGACCGACTAGCGGGAGGCTGGAGACCCAGTACTTC
TRBJ2-3,TRBD2,.,TRBV5-6,CASSLGVSGRRDTDTQYF,TGTGCCAGCAGCTTGGGCGTTAGCGGGCGAAGAGATACAGATACGCAGTATTTT
TRBJ2-5,.,.,TRBV28,CASHGYSQETQYF,TGTGCCAGCCATGGGTACAGCCAAGAGACCCAGTACTTC
TRBJ2-7,.,.,TRBV6-5,CASTKGRPGSYEQYF,TGTGCCAGCACCAAAGGTCGTCCAGGGTCCTACGAGCAGTACTTC
TRBJ2-1,TRBD2,.,TRBV5-1,CASSLSPTSGRNEQFF,TGCGCCAGCAGCTTATCACCGACTAGCGGGAGGAATGAGCAGTTCTTC
TRBJ2-7,TRBD2,.,TRBV5-1,CASSQALAGYEQYF,TGCGCCAGCAGCCAGGCACTAGCGGGTTACGAGCAGTACTTC
TRBJ2-1,.,.,TRBV1,CTSSQDDGSGNEQFF,TGCACCAGCAGCCAAGATGACGGGAGCGGCAATGAGCAGTTCTTC
TRBJ2-7,TRBD2,.,TRBV7-2,CASSRTSRIYEQYF,TGTGCCAGCAGTCGGACTAGCAGAATTTACGAGCAGTACTTC
TRBJ1-2,.,.,TRBV7-2,CASSLDGVYGYTF,TGTGCCAGCAGCTTAGACGGCGTCTATGGCTACACCTTC
TRBJ2-3,TRBD2,.,TRBV28,CASTTGGGGVDTQYF,TGTGCCAGCACCACTGGTGGCGGGGGGGTGGATACGCAGTATTTT
TRBJ2-5,TRBD2,.,TRBV6-6,CASSGTSQETQYF,TGTGCCAGCAGTGGGACTAGCCAAGAGACCCAGTACTTC
TRBJ1-5,.,.,TRBV9,CASSTFRDTSNQPQHF,TGTGCCAGCAGCACATTCCGGGACACTAGCAATCAGCCCCAGCATTTT
TRBJ1-6,TRBD1,once,TRBV7-2,CASSLPGGGPDSPLHF,TGTGCCAGCAGCTTACCAGGGGGGGGCCCGGATTCACCCCTCCACTTT
TRBJ1-2,TRBD1,few,TRBV28,CASSDTGQTFPYGYTF,TGTGCCAGCAGTGATACGGGACAGACTTTTCCCTATGGCTACACCTTC
TRBJ1-2,.,.,TRBV7-2,CASSLRQVLLGYTF,TGTGCCAGCAGCTTAAGGCAGGTCTTACTTGGCTACACCTTC
TRBJ2-2,.,.,TRBV27,CASSGTPNTGELFF,TGTGCCAGCAGCGGGACGCCAAACACCGGGGAGCTGTTTTTT
TRBJ1-5,.,.,TRBV7-9,CASSWGGEDQPQHF,TGTGCCAGCAGCTGGGGGGGTGAAGATCAGCCCCAGCATTTT
TRBJ2-3,TRBD2,.,TRBV9,CASSGRLAGPSTDTQYF,TGTGCCAGCAGCGGAAGACTAGCGGGGCCAAGCACAGATACGCAGTATTTT
TRBJ2-1,.,once,TRBV28,CASTLRVGNEQFF,TGTGCCAGCACCTTAAGGGTAGGGAATGAGCAGTTCTTC
TRBJ2-7,.,.,TRBV27,CASSRVFSSYEQYF,TGTGCCAGCTCCCGGGTGTTTTCCTCCTACGAGCAGTACTTC
TRBJ2-1,.,once,TRBV7-2,CASSLESLAYNEQFF,TGTGCCAGCAGCTTAGAATCACTAGCCTACAATGAGCAGTTCTTC
TRBJ1-4,TRBD1,.,TRBV7-9,CASSLGDRVFF,TGTGCCAGCAGCTTAGGGGACAGGGTGTTTTTT
TRBJ1-1,.,.,TRBV5-4,CASSTSTLMNTEAFF,TGTGCCAGCAGCACTTCGACCCTTATGAACACTGAAGCTTTCTTT
TRBJ2-1,TRBD2,.,TRBV6-5,CASSYVAGGPQEQFF,TGTGCCAGCAGTTACGTAGCGGGAGGGCCACAGGAGCAGTTCTTC
TRBJ1-1,.,.,TRBV7-8,CASSPLLGSEAFF,TGTGCCAGCAGCCCCCTACTGGGGTCTGAAGCTTTCTTT
TRBJ2-7,TRBD1,.,TRBV18,CASSRRQGDEQYF,TGTGCCAGCTCACGCAGACAGGGCGACGAGCAGTACTTC
TRBJ2-3,TRBD2,once,TRBV4-2,CASSQSILAGGQGDTQYF,TGTGCCAGCAGCCAGTCGATTTTAGCGGGGGGGCAGGGAGATACGCAGTATTTT
TRBJ1-3,TRBD1,.,TRBV2,CASGAGTGAGNTIYF,TGTGCCAGCGGCGCCGGGACAGGGGCTGGAAACACCATATATTTT
TRBJ2-5,TRBD2,.,TRBV5-1,CASSLMSGEETQYF,TGCGCCAGCAGCTTGATGAGCGGGGAAGAGACCCAGTACTTC
TRBJ2-1,.,.,TRBV2,CASTPQVSYNEQFF,TGTGCCAGCACCCCTCAAGTAAGTTACAATGAGCAGTTCTTC
TRBJ2-5,.,.,TRBV5-5,CASSLAATEYSPTQYF,TGTGCCAGCAGCTTGGCTGCGACCGAATACTCCCCGACCCAGTACTTC
TRBJ2-7,.,.,TRBV18,CASSPGTVGEQYF,TGTGCCAGCTCACCGGGGACGGTGGGGGAGCAGTACTTC
TRBJ1-2,TRBD1,.,TRBV6-1,CASRGDRGGGYTF,TGTGCCAGCAGGGGCGACAGGGGCGGGGGCTACACCTTC
TRBJ2-7,TRBD1,.,TRBV14,CASSRPGQGKTYEQYF,TGTGCCAGCAGCCGCCCGGGACAGGGAAAGACCTACGAGCAGTACTTC
TRBJ2-7,.,.,TRBV7-2,CASSLVASYYEQYF,TGTGCCAGCAGCTTAGTGGCCAGCTACTACGAGCAGTACTTC